Sequencing of this T cell receptor beta chain was carried out in a study of blood T cell repertoires in COVID-19. Overall study: Whether acute or convalescent, the COVID-19 samples came from the United States, Italy and Spain. T cells, B-cell-depleted T cells, or PBMCs supplied cDNA or gDNA.

Generated by immunoSEQ multiplex PCR, the TCRdb table keeps only in-frame clones and is missing some. The sample has 200,000 to 250,000 clones; under 90% are singletons. Concerning this clone: Other DNA variants within this sample encode the same CDR3.

The sequencing input was PBMCs or T cells enriched from blood (not recorded which). This TCR came from a woman in her 50s with acute COVID-19.

CDR3 nucleotide sequence: TGTGCCAGCTCGCTACAGGGGGCTACTGAAGCTTTCTTT. Its protein product is CASSLQGATEAFF. The gene calls are TRBV18 and TRBJ1-1; 9 bases are a match to TRBD1. The CDR3 extends over 13 amino acids. The V segment lost 6 bases and the J segment 5 bases; nucleotides outside the gene matches: 4. Per the germline V gene, CDR1 is KGHSH and CDR2 is LQKENI.